This T cell receptor beta chain was identified in a study of shared clonotypes between healthy human individuals (dated by TCRdb to 2020 to 2022). In the study overall: A few men and a couple of women, aged 18 to 49 years, made up the cohort. Per donor, three plates each were used for CD4 naive and CD4 memory, two for CD8 naive, and one for CD8 memory. Blood TCR repertoires of roughly five healthy adults were deeply sequenced to estimate repertoire size and the extent of clonotype sharing between individuals. To increase sequencing depth and limit assay-specific biases, different laboratories used diverse techniques to prepare libraries and sequence TCR repertoires. Between about 0.85 and 8.9 billion PBMCs per donor were obtained by leukapheresis. Findings and caveats that apply to the study as a whole: Compared with non-shared clonotypes, clonotypes shared by all four sorted-subset donors had higher generation probabilities. Pairwise subsampling indicated that sequencing depth was expected to affect the degree of clonotype sharing among donors. Larger estimated clonotype richness was generally found for naive subsets than for memory subsets. Sampling was restricted to blood, and TCR repertoires in tissue are likely to differ from TCR repertoires in blood. Incomplete sequencing was indicated by rarefaction of sorted-subset datasets, despite the large sequencing depth. The small number of donors limited the genetic and exposure-history diversity represented. When a handful of donors were compared, the shared fraction of clonotypes was roughly 4.8% for naive CD4, approximately 3.5% for naive CD8, more than 2% for memory CD4, and 0.35% to 0.5% for memory CD8.

Notes on this clone: Its antigen remains unidentified. No qualities accompany the bases; no much larger clone lies one base away.

The donors were healthy, HIV-negative adults who had no recently reported acute infections or vaccinations. All donors were Caucasian adults living in Nashville, Tennessee, USA. CD4+ T cells were enriched by magnetic negative selection; naive cells were then positively selected on CD45RA, and the negative fraction formed the memory subset. After blood collection by leukapheresis, PBMCs were isolated using Ficoll-Histopaque density gradient centrifugation and then cryopreserved in the vapor phase of liquid nitrogen. Analytical flow cytometry was used to check the purity and quantity of each magnetically sorted T cell population. Genomic DNA was isolated from each sorted fraction and quantified by UV absorbance on a Nanodrop 2000c. Using the deep immunoSEQ assay, TCR CDR3 regions were amplified from genomic DNA by multiplex PCR. Extracted genomic DNA from each cell subset was distributed evenly across all wells of several immunoSEQ 96-well plates, and each plate was treated as a replicate. For sorted subsets, each replicate PCR was loaded with approximately 0.2 ug genomic DNA, equivalent to 25,000 to 30,000 T cell genomes. Purified libraries were quantified with a Qubit 3.0 fluorometer, sized on a Bioanalyzer 2100, and re-quantified with the KAPA Library Quantification kit. Every immunoSEQ 96-well plate was sequenced on a dedicated single-read 150-cycle Illumina NextSeq 550 flow cell. Processing in the source paper ran as follows. Because only junctional sequences without quality scores were contained in the immunoSEQ output, filtering matching that applied to full-length reads could not be performed. To assign V/J genes and CDR3, sequences were annotated against IMGT germline references using PyIR, a Python wrapper for IgBLAST v1.9. Reads with weak V/J assignments (E-value above 1e-6), missing CDR3, stop codons, out-of-frame junctions, or ambiguous translated residues were removed. A V3J clonotype was defined by an identical inferred V gene, J gene, and CDR3 amino acid sequence. To compute the percentage overlap between repertoires, the number of shared unique clonotypes was divided by the size of the smaller repertoire. Repertoire richness was assessed with RTK rarefaction, the Chao1 estimator, and Recon v2.1 estimates of unobserved clonotypes. Generation probabilities were computed with OLGA for all TCRbeta clonotypes obtained by the gDNA method from several donors. This immuneACCESS table, as held by TCRdb, lists in-frame sequences with V and J called but not all clones. Of the missing ones, under half trace to an unresolved V gene in checked studies; the others have no known cause. The V and J calls and clone size are taken from that table; D and trimming were inferred from the DNA. For this sample the table gives about 710,000 clones, of which roughly 72% were detected only once. The top ten clonotypes cover about 1.8% of the sample.

Trimming takes 3 bases from V and 2 bases from J, and the germline ends sit 11 bases apart. CDR1 MDHEN and CDR2 SYDVKM are derived from the germline V gene. The CDR3 numbers 14 residues from cysteine through phenylalanine. Kept here is only the CDR3 DNA, which spans 42 bases and is read in frame from base 1. The source of this sequence is a woman aged 30 to 39 in good health. The rearrangement combines TRBV28 with TRBJ2-7; the D segment could be TRBD1, given 6 matching bases. The sequencing input was memory CD4+ T cells sorted from blood. What the cell subset or site label conveys for this sample: CD45RA-negative fraction. The CDR3 sequence is CASSFLQGAYEQYF. The DNA sequence is given as TGTGCCAGCAGTTTTCTACAGGGAGCCTACGAGCAGTACTTC.